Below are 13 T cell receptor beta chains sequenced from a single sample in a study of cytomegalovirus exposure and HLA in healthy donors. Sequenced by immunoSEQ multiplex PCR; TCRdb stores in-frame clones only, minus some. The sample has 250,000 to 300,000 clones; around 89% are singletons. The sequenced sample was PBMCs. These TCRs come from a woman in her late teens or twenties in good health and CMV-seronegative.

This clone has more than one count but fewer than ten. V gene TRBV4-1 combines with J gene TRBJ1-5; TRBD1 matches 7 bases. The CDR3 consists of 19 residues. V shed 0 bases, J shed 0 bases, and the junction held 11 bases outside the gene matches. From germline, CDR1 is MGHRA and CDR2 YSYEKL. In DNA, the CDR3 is TGCGCCAGCAGCCAAGACCCAGGGGGAGGACCTAATAGCAATCAGCCCCAGCATTTT. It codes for CASSQDPGGGPNSNQPQHF.

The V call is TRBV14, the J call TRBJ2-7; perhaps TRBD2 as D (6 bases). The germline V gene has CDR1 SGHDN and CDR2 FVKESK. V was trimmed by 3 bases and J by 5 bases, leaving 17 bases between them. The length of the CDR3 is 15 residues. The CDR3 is CASSHSIGGGNEQYV. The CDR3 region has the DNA TGTGCCAGCAGCCACAGCATCGGTGGGGGGAACGAGCAGTACGTC.

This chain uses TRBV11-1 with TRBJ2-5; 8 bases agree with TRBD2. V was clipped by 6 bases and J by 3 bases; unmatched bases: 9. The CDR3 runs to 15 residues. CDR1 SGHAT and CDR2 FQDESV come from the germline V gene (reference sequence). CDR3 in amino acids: CASSLSGGQKETQYF. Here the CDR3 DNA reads TGTGCCAGCAGTCTCTCGGGAGGGCAAAAAGAGACCCAGTACTTC.

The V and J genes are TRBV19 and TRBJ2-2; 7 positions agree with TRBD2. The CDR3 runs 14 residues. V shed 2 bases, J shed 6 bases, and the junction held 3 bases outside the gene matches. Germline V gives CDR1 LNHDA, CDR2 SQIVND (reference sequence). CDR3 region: CASSISGGPGELFF. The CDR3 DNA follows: TGTGCCAGTAGTATATCGGGGGGTCCCGGGGAGCTGTTTTTT.

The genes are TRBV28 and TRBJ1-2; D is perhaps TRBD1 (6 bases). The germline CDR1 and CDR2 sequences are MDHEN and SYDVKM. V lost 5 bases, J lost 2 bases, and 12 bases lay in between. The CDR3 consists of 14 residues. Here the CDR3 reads CASSNRVPNYGYTF. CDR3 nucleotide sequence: TGTGCCAGCAGTAACAGGGTCCCCAACTATGGCTACACCTTC.

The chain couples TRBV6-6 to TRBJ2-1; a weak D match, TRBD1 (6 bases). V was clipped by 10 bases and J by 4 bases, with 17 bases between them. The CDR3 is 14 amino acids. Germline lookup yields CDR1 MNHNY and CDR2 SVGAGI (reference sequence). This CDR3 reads CAIKGAGDYNEQFF. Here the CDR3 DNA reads TGTGCCATCAAGGGTGCAGGGGATTACAATGAGCAGTTCTTC.

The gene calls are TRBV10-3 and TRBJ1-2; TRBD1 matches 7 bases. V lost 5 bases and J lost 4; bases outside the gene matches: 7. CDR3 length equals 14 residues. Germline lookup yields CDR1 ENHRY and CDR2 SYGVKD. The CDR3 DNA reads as TGTGCCATCAGTTCCGGGACAGCCATCTATGGCTACACCTTC. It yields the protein CAISSGTAIYGYTF.

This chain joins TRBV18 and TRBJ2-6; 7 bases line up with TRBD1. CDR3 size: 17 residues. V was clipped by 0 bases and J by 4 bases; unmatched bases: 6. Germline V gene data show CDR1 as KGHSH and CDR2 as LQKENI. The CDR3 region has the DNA TGTGCCAGCTCACCACCCGACAGGGTAGAAGGGGCCAACGTCCTGACTTTC. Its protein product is CASSPPDRVEGANVLTF.

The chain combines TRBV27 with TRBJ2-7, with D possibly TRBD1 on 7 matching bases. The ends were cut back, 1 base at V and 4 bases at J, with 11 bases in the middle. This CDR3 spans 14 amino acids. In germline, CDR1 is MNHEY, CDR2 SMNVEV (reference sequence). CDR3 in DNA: TGTGCCAGCAGTTTATTACAGGGGAGGTACGAGCAGTACGTC. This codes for CASSLLQGRYEQYV.

Written as DNA, the CDR3 is TGTGCCAGCAGTCTCCGGGGGGAAAACTATGGCTACACCTTC. Translating gives CASSLRGENYGYTF. The chain employs TRBV28 and TRBJ1-2; D is perhaps TRBD1 (5 bases). V lost 5 bases and J 2 bases, leaving 12 bases between the germline ends. Germline V gene lookup returns CDR1 MDHEN and CDR2 SYDVKM. The CDR3 totals 14 residues.

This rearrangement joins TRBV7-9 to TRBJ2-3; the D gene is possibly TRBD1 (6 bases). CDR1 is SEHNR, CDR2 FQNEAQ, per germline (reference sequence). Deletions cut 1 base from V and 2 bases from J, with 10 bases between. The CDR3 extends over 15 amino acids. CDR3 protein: CASSLGTGHTDTQYF. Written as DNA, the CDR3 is TGTGCCAGCAGCTTAGGTACAGGGCACACAGATACGCAGTATTTT.

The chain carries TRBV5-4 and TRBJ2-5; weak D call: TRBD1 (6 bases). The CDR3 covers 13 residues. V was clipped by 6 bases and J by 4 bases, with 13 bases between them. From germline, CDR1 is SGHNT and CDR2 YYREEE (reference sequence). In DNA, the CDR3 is TGTGCCAGCACCGCCGGACAGTTAGAGACCCAGTACTTC. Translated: CASTAGQLETQYF.

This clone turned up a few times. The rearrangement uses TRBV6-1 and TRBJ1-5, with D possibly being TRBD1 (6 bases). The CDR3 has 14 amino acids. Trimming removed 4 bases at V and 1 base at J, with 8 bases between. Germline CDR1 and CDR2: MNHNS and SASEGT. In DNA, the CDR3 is TGTGCCAGCAGTGTGACAGGCAGCAATCAGCCCCAGCATTTT. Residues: CASSVTGSNQPQHF.